A single TCR beta chain is shown here with its context. The sample originates from a study of blood T cell repertoires in COVID-19. Study-level information: COVID-19 samples, acute and convalescent, were from the United States, Italy and Spain. PBMCs, B-cell-depleted T cells, or T cells provided the cDNA or gDNA that made up the material.

The V and J ends lost 6 bases and 4 bases respectively, with 12 bases between them. CDR3 length equals 13 residues. The authors' processing: By means of reference gene primer amplification, nucleated cell counts were estimated. TCRdb keeps only in-frame clones here, not all; method: immunoSEQ multiplex PCR. The D gene and trimming were derived from the DNA, and the V and J assignments and clone size from that table. The data show over 85,000 clones, approximately 85% seen once. V gene TRBV12-3 or TRBV12-4 combines with J gene TRBJ2-5, with a tentative D call TRBD2 (6 bases). Sequencing used peripheral blood. This receptor was identified in a man in his sixties with acute or convalescent COVID-19. CDR3: CASRVGGGETQYF. The CDR3, as DNA: TGTGCCAGCAGGGTCGGGGGAGGAGAGACCCAGTACTTC.